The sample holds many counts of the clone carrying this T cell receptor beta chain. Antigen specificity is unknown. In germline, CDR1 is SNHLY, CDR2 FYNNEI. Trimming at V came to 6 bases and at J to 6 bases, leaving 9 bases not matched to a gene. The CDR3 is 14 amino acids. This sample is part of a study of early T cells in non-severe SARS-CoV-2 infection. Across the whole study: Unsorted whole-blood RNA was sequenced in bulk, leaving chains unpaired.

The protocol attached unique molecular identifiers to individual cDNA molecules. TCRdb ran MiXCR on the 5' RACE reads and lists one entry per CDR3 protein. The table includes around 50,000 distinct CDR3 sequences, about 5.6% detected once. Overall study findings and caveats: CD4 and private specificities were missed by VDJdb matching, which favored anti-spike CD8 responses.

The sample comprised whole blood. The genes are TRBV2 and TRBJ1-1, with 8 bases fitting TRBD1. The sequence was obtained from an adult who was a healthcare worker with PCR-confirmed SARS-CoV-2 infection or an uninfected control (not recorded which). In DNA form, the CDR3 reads TGTGCCAGCAGCGCGGACAGGGTAGTGGCTGAAGCTTTCTTT. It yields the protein CASSADRVVAEAFF.